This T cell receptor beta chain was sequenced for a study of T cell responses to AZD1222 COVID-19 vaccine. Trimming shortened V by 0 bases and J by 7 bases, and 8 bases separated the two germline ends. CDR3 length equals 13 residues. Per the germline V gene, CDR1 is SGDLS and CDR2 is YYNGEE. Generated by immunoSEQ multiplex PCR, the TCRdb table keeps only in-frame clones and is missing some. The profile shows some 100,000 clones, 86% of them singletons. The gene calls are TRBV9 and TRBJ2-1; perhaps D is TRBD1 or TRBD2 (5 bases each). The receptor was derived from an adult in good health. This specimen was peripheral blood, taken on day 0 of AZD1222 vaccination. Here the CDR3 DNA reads TGTGCCAGCAGCGTAGGTGGGGGAAATGAGCAGTTCTTC. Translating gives CASSVGGGNEQFF.